The 29 T cell receptor beta chains below all came from one sample that was sequenced in a study of cytomegalovirus exposure and HLA in healthy donors. Amplification used 60 Vbeta primers and 13 Jbeta primers. TCRdb's table, derived via immunoSEQ multiplex PCR, lists solely in-frame clones and lacks some. Counted here are 75,000 to 90,000 clones, approximately 79% occurring once; the ten biggest clones make up roughly an eighth. Sequencing was done on a sample of PBMCs. These receptors all stem from a human donor in good health.

This chain uses TRBV5-1 with TRBJ2-7; 7 nucleotides line up with TRBD1. The V gene's germline CDR1 is SGHRS and CDR2 YFSETQ. J lost 4 bases, V lost 5 bases, and 12 bases had no gene match. The CDR3 runs 15 residues. The CDR3 nucleotides read TGCGCCAGCAGTTTAGATCCGGGACAGCAGTACGAGCAGTACTTC. It yields the protein CASSLDPGQQYEQYF.

This clone was seen only once. The chain employs TRBV5-1 and TRBJ2-1; 11 nucleotides line up with TRBD2. V gave up 3 bases and J gave up 7 bases; unmatched junction bases: 18. There are 19 residues in the CDR3. From germline, CDR1 is SGHRS and CDR2 YFSETQ. CDR3 in DNA: TGCGCCAGCAGCTCCCTAACAACGACTAGCGGGGCCCCTACTAATGAGCAGTTCTTC. This gives the protein CASSSLTTTSGAPTNEQFF.

The rearrangement links TRBV6-6 to TRBJ1-2; 7 bases are a match to TRBD1. The CDR3 has 15 amino acids. Germline lookup yields CDR1 MNHNY and CDR2 SVGAGI (reference sequence). V was clipped by 7 bases and J by 4 bases; unmatched bases: 12. CDR3 in DNA: TGTGCCAGCACCCCTCCCGGGACAGAGCTCTATGGCTACACCTTC. This translates into CASTPPGTELYGYTF.

This rearrangement joins TRBV5-1 to TRBJ1-1; unclear D gene. The CDR3 contains 13 residues. Germline V gene data show CDR1 as SGHRS and CDR2 as YFSETQ. Trimming pared 6 bases from V and 3 bases from J, leaving 12 bases between. The CDR3 nucleotides are TGCGCCAGCACCCCGGCGGAGGACACTGAAGCTTTCTTT. As protein: CASTPAEDTEAFF.

This chain joins TRBV5-6 and TRBJ2-7, with D possibly being TRBD1 (5 bases). Trimming took 3 bases from V and 3 from J, leaving 13 bases between them. The CDR3 is 14 amino acids. Looked up from germline, CDR1 is SGHDT and CDR2 is YYEEEE. This chain's CDR3 is CASSWGSGIYEQYF. For the CDR3, the DNA is TGTGCCAGCAGCTGGGGATCAGGGATCTACGAGCAGTACTTC.

Remarks on this clone: Other DNA sequences in this specimen translate into the identical CDR3. The chain employs TRBV6-6 and TRBJ2-7, with 9 bases fitting TRBD1. The CDR3 runs to 14 residues. CDR1 is MNHNY, CDR2 SVGAGI, per germline (reference sequence). V dropped 6 bases and J dropped 4; count of bases not matched to a gene: 7. CDR3 amino acids: CASSPGQGSYEQYF. CDR3 DNA sequence: TGTGCCAGCAGCCCGGGACAGGGATCATACGAGCAGTACTTC.

The rearrangement uses TRBV9 and TRBJ2-1; 11 bases agree with TRBD2. V lost 0 bases and J lost 0; bases outside the gene matches: 5. CDR1 is SGDLS, CDR2 YYNGEE, per germline. The CDR3 is 18 residues long. CDR3 in amino acids: CASSVGLAGSSSYNEQFF. The CDR3 nucleotides are TGTGCCAGCAGCGTAGGACTAGCGGGATCAAGCTCCTACAATGAGCAGTTCTTC.

The chain is built from TRBV7-8 and TRBJ2-7, with D possibly being TRBD2 (5 bases). The CDR3 runs 14 residues. CDR1 SGHVS and CDR2 FQNEAQ come from the germline V gene. Deletions cut 1 base from V and 5 bases from J, with 12 bases between. CDR3 sequence reads: CASSLVEGLHEQYF. The CDR3 nucleotides read TGTGCCAGCAGCTTAGTCGAGGGTCTTCACGAGCAGTACTTC.

This rearrangement joins TRBV5-6 to TRBJ2-7; the match to TRBD2 covers 14 bases. The CDR3 loop spans 17 amino acids. V shed 6 bases and J 1 base; nucleotides not matched to a gene: 9. CDR1 SGHDT and CDR2 YYEEEE come from the germline V gene. The CDR3 bases are TGTGCCAGCATTCAGACTAGCGGGGGGGCCGGGTCCTACGAGCAGTACTTC. Translating it yields CASIQTSGGAGSYEQYF.

The genes are TRBV5-1 and TRBJ2-1, with 12 bases identical to TRBD1. Germline CDR1 is SGHRS and CDR2 is YFSETQ. The length of the CDR3 is 15 residues. V was pared by 4 bases and J by 8 bases, with 7 bases of the junction left unmatched. This CDR3 is CASSHRDRGLDEQFF. For the CDR3, the DNA is TGCGCCAGCAGCCACCGGGACAGGGGGCTCGATGAGCAGTTCTTC.

This chain uses TRBV6-5 with TRBJ1-2; a weak D match, TRBD1 (5 bases). The CDR3 is 12 amino acids. V was shortened by 6 bases and J by 8 bases, with 13 bases between the two germline ends. CDR1 and CDR2 from the germline V gene are MNHEY and SVGAGI. The CDR3 sequence is CASSPPGGGYTF. The DNA of the CDR3 is TGTGCCAGCAGCCCCCCGGGGGGGGGCTACACCTTC.

A note on this clone: Other nucleotide sequences in the sample specify the same CDR3. The chain couples TRBV10-2 to TRBJ2-7; weak D call: TRBD2 (5 bases). Between the trimmed V and J ends, which lost 4 bases and 4 bases, there was a span of 8 bases. The CDR3 totals 12 residues. CDR1 is WSHSY, CDR2 SAAADI, per germline. CDR3 sequence reads: CASSGGGYEQYF. The CDR3 DNA sequence: TGCGCCAGCAGTGGCGGAGGATACGAGCAGTACTTC.

The rearrangement uses TRBV4-1 and TRBJ2-2, with a weak D call TRBD2 (5 bases). Germline loops: CDR1 MGHRA, CDR2 YSYEKL. V lost 4 bases and J lost 5, with 11 bases in between. This CDR3 has 14 amino acids. The CDR3 protein is CASSPPGYTGELFF. In DNA, the CDR3 is TGCGCCAGCAGCCCCCCGGGGTATACCGGGGAGCTGTTTTTT.

The chain has TRBV29-1 and TRBJ1-2, with TRBD1 matching 7 bases. Germline loops: CDR1 SQVTM, CDR2 ANQGSEA. The CDR3 covers 18 residues. Trimming took 0 bases from V and 3 from J; bases not matched to a gene: 16. The CDR3: CSVEDHDRQGVKDYGYTF. DNA for the CDR3: TGCAGCGTTGAAGATCATGATCGGCAGGGGGTGAAGGACTATGGCTACACCTTC.

This chain uses TRBV4-3 with TRBJ2-3; 9 bases line up with TRBD2. The CDR3 contains 18 residues. V was clipped by 0 bases and J by 4 bases; unmatched bases: 11. In germline, CDR1 is LGHNA, CDR2 YSLEER. The CDR3 DNA is TGCGCCAGCAGCCAAGATTACTGGGGGCGGGGGGGGGCAGATACGCAGTATTTT. This gives the protein CASSQDYWGRGGADTQYF.

The J gene is TRBJ1-1, the V gene TRBV13; 7 bases match TRBD1. The CDR3 contains 16 residues. Germline V CDR1 and CDR2: PRHDT, FYEKMQ (reference sequence). Losses at the gene ends were 5 bases for V and 0 bases for J; bases not matched to a gene: 9. The CDR3 here is CASSRTGEEMNTEAFF. CDR3 in DNA: TGTGCCAGCAGCCGTACAGGGGAGGAGATGAACACTGAAGCTTTCTTT.

The chain couples TRBV29-1 to TRBJ2-7; weak D call: TRBD1 (5 bases). Germline assignment: CDR1 SQVTM and CDR2 ANQGSEA. The V end lost 3 bases, the J end lost 4 bases, and 10 bases lay between the germline ends. This CDR3 has 12 amino acids. The CDR3, as DNA: TGCAGCGTTGAGAACAGGCCGTACGAGCAGTACTTC. Translated: CSVENRPYEQYF.

The V call is TRBV14, the J call TRBJ2-3; D is possibly TRBD2 (5 bases). The CDR3 runs 15 residues. V lost 1 base and J lost 4, with 12 bases in between. CDR1 SGHDN and CDR2 FVKESK come from the germline V gene. CDR3: CASSQASGLADTQYF. In DNA, the CDR3 is TGTGCCAGCAGCCAAGCGTCGGGGTTGGCAGATACGCAGTATTTT.

The chain employs TRBV13 and TRBJ2-3; 13 bases align to TRBD2. The CDR3 sequence is 16 residues long. V trimming: 4 bases; J trimming: 4 bases; junction bases outside the gene matches: 5. Germline V lookup: CDR1 PRHDT, CDR2 FYEKMQ (reference sequence). CDR3 nucleotides: TGTGCCAGCAGCTCGGGACTAGCGGGGAAAGCAGATACGCAGTATTTT. This sequence encodes CASSSGLAGKADTQYF. The whole variable domain, remainder taken from reference TRBV13 and TRBJ2-3, is AAGVIQSPRHLIKEKRETATLKCYPIPRHDTVYWYQQGPGQDPQFLISFYEKMQSDKGSIPDRFSAQQFSDYHSELNMSSLELGDSALYFCASSSGLAGKADTQYFGPGTRLTVL.

The rearrangement joins TRBV6-6 to TRBJ1-2; 8 positions agree with TRBD1. Trimming took 6 bases from V and 8 from J; bases not matched to a gene: 8. The germline gives CDR1 MNHNY, CDR2 SVGAGI (reference sequence). This CDR3 has 13 amino acids. The CDR3 sequence is CASRIVTGVGYTF. The CDR3 DNA is TGTGCCAGCAGAATCGTGACAGGGGTAGGCTACACCTTC.

The chain carries TRBV9 and TRBJ2-5, with a tentative D call TRBD2 (6 bases). This CDR3 spans 15 amino acids. V was clipped by 3 bases and J by 4 bases, with 16 bases between them. Germline V gene lookup returns CDR1 SGDLS and CDR2 YYNGEE. The chain's CDR3 is CASSGATSAGETQYF. CDR3 nucleotide sequence: TGTGCCAGCAGCGGAGCGACTAGTGCGGGAGAGACCCAGTACTTC.

The CDR3 nucleotides are TGTGCCAGCAGTCCCCAGGGGTACGGTGGCACTGAAGCTTTCTTT. Protein: CASSPQGYGGTEAFF. The chain is built from TRBV27 and TRBJ1-1, with D perhaps matching TRBD1 (6 bases). Germline V gene sequence: CDR1 MNHEY, CDR2 SMNVEV (reference sequence). V was cut by 5 bases and J by 4 bases, with 17 bases left in between. The CDR3 has 15 residues.

The chain joins TRBV9 to TRBJ2-1, with 10 bases identical to TRBD1. The CDR3 extends over 17 amino acids. The V gene's germline CDR1 is SGDLS and CDR2 YYNGEE. With V trimmed by 4 bases and J by 9 bases, 16 bases remained unmatched. The CDR3 bases are TGTGCCAGCAGCCCCAGGGGGGGGACAGGGGCGTGGGGTGAGCAGTTCTTC. As protein: CASSPRGGTGAWGEQFF.

About this clone: The same CDR3 can be traced to other DNA sequences in this sample. The chain has TRBV7-9 and TRBJ2-7, with 8 positions matching TRBD1. The CDR3 sequence is 13 residues long. The V gene end was trimmed by 5 bases and the J gene end by 5 bases; junction bases not matched to a gene: 5. Germline V gene data show CDR1 as SEHNR and CDR2 as FQNEAQ (reference sequence). This CDR3 reads CASSPRTGNEQYF. The CDR3 region has the DNA TGTGCCAGCAGCCCCCGGACAGGGAACGAGCAGTACTTC.

J is TRBJ2-2 and V is TRBV13, with D possibly TRBD1 on 5 matching bases. This CDR3 is 14 amino acids long. V lost 5 bases and J lost 1, with 8 bases in between. Per germline, CDR1 PRHDT and CDR2 FYEKMQ (reference sequence). CDR3 in DNA: TGTGCCAGCAGCCCTCAGGGGAACACCGGGGAGCTGTTTTTT. Its protein is CASSPQGNTGELFF. Combining the CDR3 with reference TRBV13 and TRBJ2-2 gives the whole variable domain AAGVIQSPRHLIKEKRETATLKCYPIPRHDTVYWYQQGPGQDPQFLISFYEKMQSDKGSIPDRFSAQQFSDYHSELNMSSLELGDSALYFCASSPQGNTGELFFGEGSRLTVL.

The chain combines TRBV27 with TRBJ2-7, with 9 bases aligning to TRBD2. The CDR3 has 14 amino acids. Germline V lookup: CDR1 MNHEY, CDR2 SMNVEV (reference sequence). V was pared by 3 bases and J by 7 bases, with 7 bases of the junction left unmatched. The CDR3 region has the DNA TGTGCCAGCAGTTTGGCGGGGGGGCCGGGAGAGCAGTACTTC. It codes for CASSLAGGPGEQYF.

The chain links TRBV6-5 to TRBJ1-2; D is ambiguous. CDR1 and CDR2 (germline): MNHEY, SVGAGI. There are 15 residues in the CDR3. Trimming took off 0 bases at V and 0 bases at J, with 8 bases between the two ends. CDR3 coding DNA: TGTGCCAGCAGTTACTCAGGGAGTTCTAACTATGGCTACACCTTC. This gives the protein CASSYSGSSNYGYTF.

The chain links TRBV7-2 to TRBJ1-3, with 7 bases aligning to TRBD1. V shed 5 bases and J 4 bases; nucleotides not matched to a gene: 8. CDR1 SGHTA and CDR2 FQGNSA come from the germline V gene. The CDR3 has 15 residues. CDR3 region: CASSVMTGSGNTIYF. DNA of the CDR3: TGTGCCAGCAGCGTAATGACAGGGTCCGGAAACACCATATATTTT.

The chain employs TRBV14 and TRBJ2-1, with 7 bases matching TRBD2. Looked up from germline, CDR1 is SGHDN and CDR2 is FVKESK. The CDR3 covers 14 residues. V was clipped by 2 bases and J by 4 bases; unmatched bases: 2. CDR3 bases: TGTGCCAGCAGCCAAAGGGAGGGTTACAATGAGCAGTTCTTC. Protein sequence: CASSQREGYNEQFF.